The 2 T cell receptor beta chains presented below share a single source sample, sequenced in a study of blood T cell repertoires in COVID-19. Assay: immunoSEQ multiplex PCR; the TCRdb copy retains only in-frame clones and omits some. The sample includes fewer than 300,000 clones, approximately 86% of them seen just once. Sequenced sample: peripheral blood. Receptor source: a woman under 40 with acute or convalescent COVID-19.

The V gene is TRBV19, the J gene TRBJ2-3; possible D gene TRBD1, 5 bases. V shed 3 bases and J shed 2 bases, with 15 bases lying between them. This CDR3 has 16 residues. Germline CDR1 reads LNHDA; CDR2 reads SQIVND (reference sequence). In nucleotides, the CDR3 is TGTGCCAGTAGTATGGCGCCCCTGGGGCCCACAGATACGCAGTATTTT. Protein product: CASSMAPLGPTDTQYF. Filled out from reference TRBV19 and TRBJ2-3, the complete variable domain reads DGGITQSPKYLFRKEGQNVTLSCEQNLNHDAMYWYRQDPGQGLRLIYYSQIVNDFQKGDIAEGYSVSREKKESFPLTVTSAQKNPTAFYLCASSMAPLGPTDTQYFGPGTRLTVL.

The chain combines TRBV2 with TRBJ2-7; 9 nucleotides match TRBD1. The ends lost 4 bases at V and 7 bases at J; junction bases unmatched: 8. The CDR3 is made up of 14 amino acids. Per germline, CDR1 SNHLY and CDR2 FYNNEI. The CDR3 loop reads CASSGYRTGVEQYF. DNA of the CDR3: TGTGCCAGCAGTGGGTATAGGACAGGGGTTGAGCAGTACTTC.